A selection of T cell receptor beta chains follows, all from one sample in a study of T cells in Graves' hyperthyroidism and ophthalmopathy. TCRdb itself ran the multiplex PCR reads through MiXCR, one entry per CDR3 protein. The data show approximately 640,000 distinct CDR3 sequences, with 40% to 55% seen just once and less than 9.5% held by the top ten. Sequences were obtained from peripheral blood or thyroid tissue (not recorded which). Every receptor here comes from an adult man with Graves' disease, either hyperthyroidism or ophthalmopathy (not recorded which). Each CDR3 is given with its conserved first and last residue. D genes are given only for firm matches. Clone size is not always given. Where it is, it says once, few, many or a class for expanded clones.

>16|TRBJ1-2|.|.|TRBV9
CASSALGEAGTYGYTF
TGTGCCAGCAGCGCCCTTGGGGAGGCGGGTACCTATGGCTACACCTTC
>11|TRBJ2-7|many|TRBD2|TRBV7-2
CASSASGTRNF
TGTGCCAGCAGCGCGAGCGGGACCAGAAACTTC
>15|TRBJ1-3|.|.|TRBV2
CASSEWAGQGNTIYF
TGTGCCAGCAGTGAATGGGCGGGACAAGGAAACACCATATATTTT
>13|TRBJ1-2|many|TRBD1|TRBV25-1
CASTTGIDYGYTF
TGTGCCAGCACGACAGGGATAGACTATGGCTACACCTTC
>16|TRBJ1-5|few|.|TRBV10-2
CASSEARGNADQSQHF
TGCGCCAGCAGTGAAGCGAGGGGTAACGCGGATCAGTCCCAGCATTTT
>11|TRBJ2-7|.|.|TRBV7-9
CASRSSDEQYF
TGTGCCAGCAGATCCTCGGACGAGCAGTACTTC
>15|TRBJ1-4|few|.|TRBV7-8
CASSLDPFDNEKLFF
TGTGCCAGCAGCTTAGACCCCTTTGATAATGAAAAACTGTTTTTT
>12|TRBJ1-1|few|TRBD1|TRBV27
CASSLQGGEAFF
TGTGCCAGCAGCTTACAGGGGGGGGAAGCTTTCTTT
>14|TRBJ1-5|.|.|TRBV6-5
CASSYKGVDQPQHF
TGTGCCAGCAGTTATAAGGGTGTGGATCAGCCCCAGCATTTT
>16|TRBJ1-6|few|.|TRBV19
CASSPALWTHNSPLHF
TGTGCCAGTAGTCCGGCACTGTGGACCCATAATTCACCCCTCCACTTT
>13|TRBJ2-5|.|.|TRBV29-1
CSVEPSAGETQYF
TGCAGCGTTGAACCCTCAGCGGGCGAGACCCAGTACTTC
>18|TRBJ2-2|.|.|TRBV13
CASSLGQGRGWNTGELFF
TGTGCCAGCAGCTTAGGCCAAGGGAGAGGATGGAACACCGGGGAGCTGTTTTTT
>15|TRBJ1-5|many|.|TRBV19
CASSGIGRHNQPQHF
TGTGCCAGTAGTGGAATAGGACGGCACAATCAGCCCCAGCATTTT
>15|TRBJ1-2|.|.|TRBV19
CASSSGVPGNYGYTF
TGTGCCAGCAGCTCTGGTGTACCAGGGAACTATGGCTACACCTTC
>16|TRBJ1-5|.|TRBD1|TRBV15
CATSRDPRDSDQPQHF
TGTGCCACCAGCAGGGACCCCCGGGACAGCGATCAGCCCCAGCATTTT
>12|TRBJ1-5|many|.|TRBV2
CASSALDQPQHF
TGTGCCAGCAGTGCCTTAGATCAGCCCCAGCATTTT
>14|TRBJ1-2|few|TRBD1|TRBV12-3/TRBV12-4
CASSLRQGLYGYTF
TGTGCCAGCAGTCTTCGACAGGGACTCTATGGCTACACCTTC
>15|TRBJ1-2|many|TRBD1|TRBV2
CASSEERQGSYGYTF
TGTGCCAGCAGTGAAGAAAGACAGGGAAGCTATGGCTACACCTTC
>12|TRBJ1-1|many|.|TRBV24-1
CATRGVGTEAFF
TGTGCCACCAGAGGGGTCGGCACTGAAGCTTTCTTT
>14|TRBJ2-5|.|.|TRBV7-2
CASILGGAWETQYF
TGTGCCAGCATCTTGGGGGGTGCTTGGGAGACCCAGTACTTC
>13|TRBJ1-5|.|.|TRBV24-1
CATSDGDGQPQHF
TGTGCCACCAGTGATGGGGACGGGCAGCCCCAGCATTTT
>14|TRBJ1-4|many|TRBD1|TRBV15
CATSGTGKDEKLFF
TGTGCCACCAGTGGGACAGGGAAAGATGAAAAACTGTTTTTT
>12|TRBJ1-3|.|TRBD1|TRBV7-3
CASSLDRDTIYF
TGTGCCAGCAGCCTCGACAGGGACACCATATATTTT
>14|TRBJ2-5|many|.|TRBV2
CASSERRSQETQYF
TGTGCCAGCAGTGAGCGAAGGAGCCAAGAGACCCAGTACTTC
>15|TRBJ1-2|.|.|TRBV7-9
CASSLASAGSYGYTF
TGTGCCAGCAGCTTAGCGTCGGCAGGGAGCTATGGCTACACCTTC
>14|TRBJ2-5|few|.|TRBV19
CATSMPGTSETQYF
TGTGCCACCTCCATGCCGGGAACGAGTGAGACCCAGTACTTC
>15|TRBJ1-6|few|.|TRBV2
CASKSSPLQNSPLHF
TGTGCCAGCAAGAGCAGCCCTCTTCAGAATTCACCCCTCCACTTT
>13|TRBJ1-1|.|.|TRBV10-3
CASVATMNTEAFF
TGTGCCAGCGTTGCCACCATGAACACTGAAGCTTTCTTT
>13|TRBJ2-6|few|TRBD1|TRBV5-8
CASSSGQGNVLTF
TGTGCCAGCAGCTCGGGACAGGGCAACGTCCTGACTTTC
>13|TRBJ1-2|.|TRBD1|TRBV2
CASRVDRDYGYTF
TGTGCCAGCAGGGTAGACAGGGACTATGGCTACACCTTC
>16|TRBJ1-5|.|.|TRBV24-1
CATKLGTPKGDQPQHF
TGTGCCACCAAACTGGGGACCCCGAAGGGCGATCAGCCCCAGCATTTT
>16|TRBJ2-7|.|TRBD2|TRBV7-9
CASSPSTGLANHEQYF
TGTGCCAGCAGCCCTAGCACGGGACTAGCGAACCACGAGCAGTACTTC
>12|TRBJ1-2|few|TRBD1|TRBV19
CASIQGANGYTF
TGTGCCAGTATTCAGGGGGCGAATGGCTACACCTTC
>14|TRBJ2-1|.|TRBD2|TRBV19
CASSGRELDNEQFF
TGTGCCAGCAGTGGGCGGGAGCTCGACAATGAGCAGTTCTTC
>15|TRBJ2-7|.|.|TRBV10-2
CASSYLQRAGYEQYF
TGTGCCAGCAGTTACTTACAGAGGGCGGGCTACGAGCAGTACTTC
>16|TRBJ1-4|.|.|TRBV5-5
CASSQGGTATNEKLFF
TGTGCCAGCAGCCAAGGTGGGACGGCAACTAATGAAAAACTGTTTTTT
>16|TRBJ2-7|few|.|TRBV7-2
CASSLNPLPGPYEQYF
TGTGCCAGCAGCCTAAACCCCCTACCTGGGCCCTACGAGCAGTACTTC